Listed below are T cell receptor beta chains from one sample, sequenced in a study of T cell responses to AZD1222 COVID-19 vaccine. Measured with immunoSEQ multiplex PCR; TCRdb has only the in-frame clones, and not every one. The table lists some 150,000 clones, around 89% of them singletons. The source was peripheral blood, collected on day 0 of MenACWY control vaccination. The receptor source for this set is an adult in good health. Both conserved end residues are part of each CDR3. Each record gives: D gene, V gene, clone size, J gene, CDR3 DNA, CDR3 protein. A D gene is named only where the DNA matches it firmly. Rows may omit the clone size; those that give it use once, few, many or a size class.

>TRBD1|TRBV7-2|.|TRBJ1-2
TGTGCCAGTACCCGGCAGGGGGCAATCGGCTACACCTTC
CASTRQGAIGYTF
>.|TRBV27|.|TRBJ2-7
TGTGCCAGCAGTTTCGGACTGGGGGAGGAGCAGTACTTC
CASSFGLGEEQYF
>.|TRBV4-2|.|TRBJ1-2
TGTGCCAGCAGCCAAGATATTAACGGAGCTAACTATGGCTACACCTTC
CASSQDINGANYGYTF
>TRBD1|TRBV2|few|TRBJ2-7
TGTGCCAGCAGGGGACAGTCGAACGAGCAGTACTTC
CASRGQSNEQYF
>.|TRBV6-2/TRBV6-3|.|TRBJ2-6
TGTGCCAGCAGTTACTCGTTCGGCAGGGCTGGGGCCAACGTCCTGACTTTC
CASSYSFGRAGANVLTF
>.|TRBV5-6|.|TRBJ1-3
TGTGCCAGCAGCTTGGTCTTGGCCTCTGGAAACACCATATATTTT
CASSLVLASGNTIYF
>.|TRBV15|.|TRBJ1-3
TGTGCCACCAGCAGAGATGGGGGCCCAGGAAACACCATATATTTT
CATSRDGGPGNTIYF
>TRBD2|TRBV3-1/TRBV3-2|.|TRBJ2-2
TGTGCCAGCAGCCAAAGACTAGCGGTTGCCGGGGAGCTGTTTTTT
CASSQRLAVAGELFF
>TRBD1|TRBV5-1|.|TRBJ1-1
TGCGCCAGCAGCCAGGGGGCGATGGGCACTGAAGCTTTCTTT
CASSQGAMGTEAFF
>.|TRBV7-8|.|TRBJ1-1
TGTGCCAGCAGCTTAGGAAGTAAGACTGAAGCTTTCTTT
CASSLGSKTEAFF
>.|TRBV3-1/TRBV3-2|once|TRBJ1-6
TGTGCCAGCAGCCAATCTGGCTCACCCCTCCACTTT
CASSQSGSPLHF
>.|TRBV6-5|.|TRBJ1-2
TGTGCCAGCAGTTACTTGCCAGGGACCTATGGCTACACCTTC
CASSYLPGTYGYTF
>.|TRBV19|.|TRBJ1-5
TGTGCCAGTATCCGAACAGCGAGCAATCAGCCCCAGCATTTT
CASIRTASNQPQHF
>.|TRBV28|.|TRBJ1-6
TGTGCCAGCATGGCAGGAAAGTCACCCCTCCACTTT
CASMAGKSPLHF
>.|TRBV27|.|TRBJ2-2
TGTGCCAGGTTTTGGAACCGTAGCACCGGGGAGCTGTTTTTT
CARFWNRSTGELFF
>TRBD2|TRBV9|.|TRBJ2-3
TGTGCCAGCAGCGTAGTCGGGAGCGGGAGGGCCGGGGATACGCAGTATTTT
CASSVVGSGRAGDTQYF
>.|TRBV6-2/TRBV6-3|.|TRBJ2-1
TGTGCCAGCAGTCGACTAGTCGAGCAGTTCTTC
CASSRLVEQFF
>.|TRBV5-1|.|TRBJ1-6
TGCGCCAGCAGCCCCGGGGATCTTTTAATTCGGACCCTCCACTTT
CASSPGDLLIRTLHF
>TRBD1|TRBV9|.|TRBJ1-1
TGTGCCAGCAGCGAGACAGGGGACACTGAAGCTTTCTTT
CASSETGDTEAFF
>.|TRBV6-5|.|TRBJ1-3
TGTGCCAGCAGTTACCAGGGGACTGGAAACACCATATATTTT
CASSYQGTGNTIYF
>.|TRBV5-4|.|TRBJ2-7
TGTGCCAGCAGCTTGGACAGTACCTACGAGCAGTACTTC
CASSLDSTYEQYF
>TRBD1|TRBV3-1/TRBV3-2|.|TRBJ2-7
TGTGCCAGCAGCCAATGGGACAGGGAGGGGAGCGAGCAGTACTTC
CASSQWDREGSEQYF
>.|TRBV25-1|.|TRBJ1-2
TGTGCCAGCAGTCCGACCAGGGGCTATGGCTACACCTTC
CASSPTRGYGYTF
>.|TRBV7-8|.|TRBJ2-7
TGTGCCAGCAGCTTAGTTTCGGCAGTTAACTCCTACGAGCAGTACTTC
CASSLVSAVNSYEQYF
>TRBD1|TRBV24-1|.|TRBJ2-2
TGTGCCACCAGTGACATTGACAGGGCCGGGGAGCTGTTTTTT
CATSDIDRAGELFF
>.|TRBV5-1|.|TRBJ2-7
TGCGCCAGCAGCCCCTCCGCCCCCACCTCGCAAGAGCAGTACTTC
CASSPSAPTSQEQYF
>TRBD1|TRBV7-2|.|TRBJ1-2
TGTGCCAGCAGCTTAGTAACAGGGGGGAACTATGGCTACACCTTC
CASSLVTGGNYGYTF
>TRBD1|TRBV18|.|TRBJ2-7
TGTGCCAGCTCACCCCGGACAGGACGAACTTCCTACGAGCAGTACTTC
CASSPRTGRTSYEQYF
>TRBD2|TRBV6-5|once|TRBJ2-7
TGTGCCAGCAGGGGACTAGCGGAGAACTACGAGCAGTACTTC
CASRGLAENYEQYF
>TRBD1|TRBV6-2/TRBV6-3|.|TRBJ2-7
TGTGCCAGCAGCGACAGGGCCTACGAGCAGTACTTC
CASSDRAYEQYF
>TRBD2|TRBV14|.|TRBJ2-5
TGTGCCAGCAGCCAAGGACTAGCTGAGACAGAGACCCAGTACTTC
CASSQGLAETETQYF
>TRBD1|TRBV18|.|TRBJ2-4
TGTGCCAGCTCACCTGCCGGGACAGAACCACTAGCCAAAAACATTCAGTACTTC
CASSPAGTEPLAKNIQYF
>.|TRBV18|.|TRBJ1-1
TGTGCCAGCTCACCATTTGGGACGGTGAACACTGAAGCTTTCTTT
CASSPFGTVNTEAFF
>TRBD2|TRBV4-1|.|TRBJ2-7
TGCGCCAGCAGCCGTCAGACTAGCGGGTACTCCTACGAGCAGTACTTC
CASSRQTSGYSYEQYF
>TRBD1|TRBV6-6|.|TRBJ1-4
TGTGCCAGCAGTTACTCGCCCATGACAGGGAACGAAAAACTGTTTTTT
CASSYSPMTGNEKLFF
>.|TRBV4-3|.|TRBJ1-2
TGCGCCAGCAGCCCGAAGGTTGGGAACTATGGCTACACCTTC
CASSPKVGNYGYTF